These 21 T cell receptor beta chains were sequenced from one sample in a study of response to subunit inactivated influenza vaccine. MiXCR was run by TCRdb on the RT-PCR reads, yielding one entry per CDR3 protein. This table has over 650,000 distinct CDR3 sequences, roughly 18% appearing once. Specimen: PBMCs from blood, collected more than 4 days after vaccination. Receptors originate from a man in his forties or fifties who received an inactivated influenza vaccine.

The V call is TRBV28, the J call TRBJ2-1, with D possibly TRBD1 on 5 matching bases. CDR1 MDHEN and CDR2 SYDVKM come from the germline V gene. The germline V and J ends were trimmed by 5 bases and 7 bases, with 9 bases remaining between them. CDR3 length: 12 residues. The CDR3 sequence is CASSTPGNEQFF. The CDR3 coding sequence is TGTGCCAGCAGTACCCCAGGGAATGAGCAGTTCTTC.

This clonotype was observed a handful of times. The chain joins TRBV6-2 or TRBV6-3 to TRBJ2-7, with a weak D call TRBD2 (5 bases). Trimming took 2 bases from V and 2 from J, leaving 10 bases between them. The V gene's germline CDR1 is MNHEY and CDR2 SVGEGT. The CDR3 runs 14 residues. The chain's CDR3 is CASSYSGLPYEQYF. The DNA for the CDR3 is TGTGCCAGCAGTTACAGCGGCTTACCCTACGAGCAGTACTTC.

The CDR3: CASSLTSPSGFETQYF. The CDR3 region has the DNA TGTGCCAGCAGCCTTACTAGTCCTTCTGGCTTCGAGACCCAGTACTTC. The chain is built from TRBV7-6 and TRBJ2-5; D may be TRBD2 (5 bases). V was pared by 5 bases and J by 5 bases, with 21 bases between. CDR1 is SGHVS, CDR2 FNYEAQ, per germline. This CDR3 has 16 residues. Filled out from reference TRBV7-6 and TRBJ2-5, the complete variable domain reads GAGVSQSPRYKVTKRGQDVALRCDPISGHVSLYWYRQALGQGPEFLTYFNYEAQQDKSGLPNDRFSAERPEGSISTLTIQRTEQRDSAMYRCASSLTSPSGFETQYFGPGTRLLVL.

V and J are TRBV12-3 or TRBV12-4 and TRBJ2-1; D ambiguous. The CDR3 is 12 amino acids. The V end lost 6 bases, the J end lost 11 bases, and 14 bases lay between the germline ends. CDR3 residues: CASRSAGLQQFF. Written as DNA, the CDR3 is TGTGCCAGCAGGTCGGCCGGCCTCCAGCAGTTCTTC.

This clonotype was observed a few times. The chain joins TRBV20-1 to TRBJ2-1, with 8 bases that match TRBD2. V gave up 5 bases and J gave up 6 bases; unmatched junction bases: 9. The CDR3 loop spans 14 amino acids. Germline V lookup: CDR1 DFQATT, CDR2 SNEGSKA (reference sequence). CDR3 bases: TGCAGTGCTCAAGCGGGAGAAATCTTCAATGAGCAGTTCTTC. Translated: CSAQAGEIFNEQFF.

The chain combines TRBV4-2 with TRBJ2-5; TRBD2 is a possible D gene (5 bases). This CDR3 is 16 amino acids long. V lost 1 base and J lost 4, with 16 bases in between. CDR1 LGHNA and CDR2 YNFKEQ come from the germline V gene. This CDR3 reads CASSQAITFGGETQYF. The CDR3, as DNA: TGTGCCAGCAGCCAAGCAATCACGTTTGGAGGAGAGACCCAGTACTTC.

This clonotype was found a few times. The chain uses TRBV28 and TRBJ2-3; 12 bases align to TRBD2. V lost 3 bases to trimming and J lost 2 bases; unmatched junction nucleotides: 12. The CDR3 length is 19 residues. Per the germline V gene, CDR1 is MDHEN and CDR2 is SYDVKM. In DNA, the CDR3 is TGTGCCAGCAGTTTGGCGGCTAGCGGGAGGGTGGGGGCCACAGATACGCAGTATTTT. This sequence encodes CASSLAASGRVGATDTQYF.

This clonotype was detected many times. V usage is TRBV20-1 and J usage is TRBJ1-1, with TRBD1 identical over 7 bases. CDR1 is DFQATT and CDR2 is SNEGSKA in the germline V gene (reference sequence). The CDR3 runs 12 residues. V gave up 3 bases and J gave up 11 bases; unmatched junction bases: 9. CDR3 coding DNA: TGCAGTGCTAGTATACAGGGGCCCGCGGCTTTCTTT. Amino acids: CSASIQGPAAFF.

At least ten counts were recorded for this clonotype. The rearrangement links TRBV12-3 or TRBV12-4 to TRBJ1-2, with 10 bases that match TRBD1. CDR3 length: 13 amino acids. V gave up 6 bases and J gave up 8 bases; unmatched junction bases: 6. The CDR3 DNA reads as TGTGCCAGCAGCCCGGACAGGGGGAAGGGCTACACCTTC. Translated, it gives CASSPDRGKGYTF.

The chain joins TRBV27 to TRBJ1-2; D is undetermined. V gave up 7 bases and J gave up 4 bases, with 13 bases separating them. The CDR3 length is 13 residues. CDR1 MNHEY and CDR2 SMNVEV come from the germline V gene (reference sequence). In nucleotides, the CDR3 is TGTGCCAGCATGGGGTCAGAACCCTATGGCTACACCTTC. Protein sequence: CASMGSEPYGYTF.

Ten or more counts support this clonotype. The V gene is TRBV20-1, the J gene TRBJ1-6; TRBD1 might be the D (6 bases). This CDR3 has 16 residues. Germline lookup yields CDR1 DFQATT and CDR2 SNEGSKA (reference sequence). V was shortened by 3 bases and J by 5 bases, with 17 bases between the two germline ends. The CDR3 reads CSASPGGGTHNSPLHF. CDR3 sequence (DNA): TGCAGTGCTAGCCCGGGGGGTGGGACACATAATTCACCCCTCCACTTT.

This clonotype was found a few times. This sequence joins TRBV20-1 and TRBJ2-3; D is undetermined. Germline V gene sequence: CDR1 DFQATT, CDR2 SNEGSKA (reference sequence). Trimming cost V 1 base and J 2 bases, with 13 bases left between them. CDR3 length: 15 residues. CDR3 DNA sequence: TGCAGTGCTAGAGGACCTTTGGCGCCCACAGATACGCAGTATTTT. The encoded protein is CSARGPLAPTDTQYF.

This clonotype was recorded a few times. The chain is built from TRBV12-3 or TRBV12-4 and TRBJ2-3, with D possibly being TRBD2 (7 bases). CDR3 length: 17 amino acids. V lost 4 bases and J 2 bases, leaving 19 bases between the germline ends. CDR3 protein: CASSYYRGATYTDTQYF. The CDR3 DNA sequence: TGTGCCAGCAGTTATTATCGGGGGGCGACGTACACAGATACGCAGTATTTT.

This clonotype was seen only a few times. The rearrangement joins TRBV5-1 to TRBJ2-3; 9 bases line up with TRBD1. Per the germline V gene, CDR1 is SGHRS and CDR2 is YFSETQ. The V segment lost 1 base and the J segment 4 bases; nucleotides outside the gene matches: 4. This CDR3 comprises 15 residues. CDR3 residues: CASSLSQGAADTQYF. The DNA for the CDR3 is TGCGCCAGCAGCTTGTCACAGGGGGCTGCAGATACGCAGTATTTT.

The sample holds a few counts of this clonotype. The V and J genes are TRBV6-1 and TRBJ2-7; 7 bases align to TRBD2. The CDR3 is made up of 15 amino acids. From germline, CDR1 is MNHNS and CDR2 SASEGT. V trimming: 4 bases; J trimming: 9 bases; junction bases outside the gene matches: 15. The CDR3 DNA is TGTGCCAGCAGTGCCCTCTCCCGGGAGGCTGGCCCGCAGTACTTC. It encodes CASSALSREAGPQYF.

V and J are TRBV5-6 and TRBJ1-5, with D possibly TRBD1 on 5 matching bases. The V and J ends lost 4 bases and 1 base respectively, with 12 bases between them. The CDR3 loop spans 15 amino acids. Per the germline V gene, CDR1 is SGHDT and CDR2 is YYEEEE. In DNA form, the CDR3 reads TGTGCCAGCAGCCGTCTCCCAGGGAGCAATCAGCCCCAGCATTTT. This translates into CASSRLPGSNQPQHF.

The chain links TRBV20-1 to TRBJ2-7; 8 bases are shared with TRBD2. Germline-derived CDR1 and CDR2 are DFQATT and SNEGSKA (reference sequence). V gave up 6 bases and J gave up 6 bases; unmatched junction bases: 10. The CDR3 covers 13 residues. The CDR3 nucleotides read TGCAGTGCCCCGTCGGGGGGGCTGAGCGAGCAGTACTTC. It encodes CSAPSGGLSEQYF.

This chain uses TRBV4-3 with TRBJ2-1; tentatively, D is TRBD1 (5 bases). This CDR3 is 14 amino acids long. Germline V gene lookup returns CDR1 LGHNA and CDR2 YSLEER. Trimming removed 3 bases at V and 9 bases at J, with 15 bases between. This CDR3 reads CASSHSGHSGEQFF. The CDR3 DNA follows: TGCGCCAGCAGCCACTCCGGACACTCTGGTGAGCAGTTCTTC.

This clonotype has only a few counts. The chain combines TRBV6-2 or TRBV6-3 with TRBJ1-6; D perhaps matches TRBD1 (5 bases). Germline V gene sequence: CDR1 MNHEY, CDR2 SVGEGT. The V gene lost 7 bases and the J gene lost 6 bases, with 13 bases spanning the gap. The CDR3 is made up of 14 amino acids. CDR3: CASNLGQRNSPLHF. CDR3 nucleotides: TGTGCCAGCAACCTTGGACAACGTAATTCACCCCTCCACTTT.

This clonotype was recorded a few times. The chain recombines TRBV12-3 or TRBV12-4 with TRBJ2-1, with TRBD1 matching 10 bases. The CDR3 totals 16 residues. The J segment lost 9 bases and the V segment lost 5 bases, leaving 13 bases of the junction unmatched. The CDR3 DNA sequence: TGTGCCAGCAGTCCACCCTGGGGACAGGGGTCTGGTGAGCAGTTCTTC. Translation: CASSPPWGQGSGEQFF.

This clonotype has at least ten counts. J is TRBJ2-7 and V is TRBV4-2, with 10 bases identical to TRBD1. J lost 4 bases, V lost 3 bases, and 6 bases had no gene match. The CDR3 extends over 15 amino acids. Germline CDR1 LGHNA, CDR2 YNFKEQ. CDR3 sequence (DNA): TGTGCCAGCAGCCAGAGGACAGGGGGATCTTACGAGCAGTACTTC. Protein sequence: CASSQRTGGSYEQYF.